The 5 T cell receptor beta chains listed next were all sequenced from one sample in a study of CD8+ T cells in alopecia areata. RNA, once extracted, was reverse transcribed into cDNA for use as the sequencing template. The assay was immunoSEQ multiplex PCR, and TCRdb's table has in-frame clones only and misses some. The sample contains 200,000 to 300,000 clones, none of them singletons. Scientists pooled cutaneous lymph node cells and sorted them on CD4, CD8alpha, NKG2D, NKG2ACE and other markers. Sequencing input: CD4+ T cells sorted from a lymph node. The receptors were gathered from a C3H/HeJ mouse with alopecia areata. For this strain, the MHC haplotype corresponds to H2-k.

Comments on this clone: Here the gene names and germline are mouse. With the read ending 4 residues before the CDR3 end, the germline J gene is used to fill in that end. The V and J genes are TRBV31 and TRBJ1-2, with 9 bases that match TRBD1. V shed 4 bases, J shed 4 bases, and the junction held 4 bases outside the gene matches. Germline assignment: CDR1 GKSSPN and CDR2 SITVG. The CDR3 consists of 13 residues. Here the CDR3 reads CAWKQGAGSDYTF. CDR3 bases read: TGTGCCTGGAAACAGGGGGCGGGCTCC.

The table lists this clone with a few counts. The germline and genes are mouse ones. The read is 4 residues too short to cover the CDR3 end, so that end is filled in from the germline J gene. Other DNA variants within this sample encode the same CDR3. This chain uses TRBV1 with TRBJ2-1; no clear D gene. This CDR3 is built from 11 residues. The germline gives CDR1 NSQYPW, CDR2 LRSPGD (reference sequence). Here the CDR3 reads CTCSAVAEQFF. Partial CDR3 DNA: TGCACCTGCAGTGCAGTCGCT.

This clone was counted only a few times. Gene names follow the mouse nomenclature. The read ends 4 residues before the CDR3 terminus; that terminus is restored from the germline J gene. The J gene is TRBJ2-1, the V gene TRBV13-2; D might be TRBD2 (6 bases). The V end lost 0 bases, the J end lost 5 bases, and 12 bases lay between the germline ends. Germline CDR1 and CDR2: NNHNN and SYGAGS (reference sequence). CDR3 size: 15 residues. CDR3 DNA, as far as it was read: TGTGCCAGCGGTGATGCTGGGGTGGGGGATGCT. The encoded protein is CASGDAGVGDA. The full CDR3 sequence reads CASGDAGVGDAEQFF.

This clone was picked up a small number of times. Any gene name here is a mouse gene name. The read stops 4 residues short of the end of the CDR3; the missing end is completed from the germline J gene. The V call is TRBV3, the J call TRBJ1-1, with D perhaps TRBD1 (6 bases). The CDR3 is 16 residues long. Trimming removed 1 base at V and 0 bases at J, with 12 bases between. CDR1 and CDR2 from the germline V gene are SNHLY and FYNGKV (reference sequence). The CDR3: CASSLGRDNANTEVFF. CDR3 DNA, as far as it was read: TGTGCCAGCAGCTTAGGCCGGGACAATGCAAACACA.

Only a few counts were recorded for this clone. The gene names given are mouse names. Coverage ceases 4 residues before the CDR3 finishes, and the germline J gene fills in the end. Other DNA sequences from this sample encode an identical CDR3 as well. The gene calls are TRBV17 and TRBJ1-2, with 8 positions matching TRBD1. The CDR3 is made up of 14 amino acids. The germline CDR1 and CDR2 sequences are MNHDT and YYDKIL. V was pared by 3 bases and J by 2 bases, with 2 bases of the junction left unmatched. CDR3: CASSRRQGNSDYTF. The covered CDR3 bases are TGTGCTAGCAGTAGGAGACAGGGGAACTCC.